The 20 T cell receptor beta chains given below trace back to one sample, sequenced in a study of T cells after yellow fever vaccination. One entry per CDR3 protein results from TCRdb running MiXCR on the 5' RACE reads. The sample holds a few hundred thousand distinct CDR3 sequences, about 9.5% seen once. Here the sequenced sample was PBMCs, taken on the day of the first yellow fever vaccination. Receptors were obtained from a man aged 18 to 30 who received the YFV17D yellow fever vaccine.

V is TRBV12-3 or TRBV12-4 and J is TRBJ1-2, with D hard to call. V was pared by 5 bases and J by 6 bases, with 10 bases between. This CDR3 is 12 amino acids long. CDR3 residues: CASSPTGDGYTF. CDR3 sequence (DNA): TGTGCCAGCAGTCCCACTGGGGATGGCTACACCTTC.

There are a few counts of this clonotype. CDR3 residues: CASSPMGGTGELFF. The CDR3, as DNA: TGTGCCAGCAGCCCCATGGGGGGAACCGGGGAGCTGTTTTTT. The chain is built from TRBV6-1 and TRBJ2-2; possibly TRBD2 for D (6 bases). The CDR3 is made up of 14 amino acids. In germline, CDR1 is MNHNS, CDR2 SASEGT. Trimming removed 6 bases from V and 5 bases from J, with 13 bases in between.

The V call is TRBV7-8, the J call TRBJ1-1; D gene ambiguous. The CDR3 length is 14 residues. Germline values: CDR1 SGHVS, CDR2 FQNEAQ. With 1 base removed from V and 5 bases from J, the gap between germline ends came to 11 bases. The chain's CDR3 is CASSLEGKRTEAFF. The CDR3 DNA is TGTGCCAGCAGCTTAGAAGGGAAGAGAACTGAAGCTTTCTTT.

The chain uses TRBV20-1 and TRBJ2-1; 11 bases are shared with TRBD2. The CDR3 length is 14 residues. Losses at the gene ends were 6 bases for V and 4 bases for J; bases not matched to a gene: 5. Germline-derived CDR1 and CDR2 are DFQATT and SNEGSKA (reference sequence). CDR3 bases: TGCAGTGCGTCCGGGACTAGCGGATACAATGAGCAGTTCTTC. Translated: CSASGTSGYNEQFF.

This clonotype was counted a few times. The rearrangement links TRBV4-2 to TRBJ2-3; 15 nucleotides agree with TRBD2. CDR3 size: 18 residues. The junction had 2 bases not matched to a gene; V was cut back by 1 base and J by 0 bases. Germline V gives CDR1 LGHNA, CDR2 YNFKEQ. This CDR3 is CASSQGTSGGASTDTQYF. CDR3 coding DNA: TGTGCCAGCAGCCAAGGGACTAGCGGGGGGGCTAGCACAGATACGCAGTATTTT.

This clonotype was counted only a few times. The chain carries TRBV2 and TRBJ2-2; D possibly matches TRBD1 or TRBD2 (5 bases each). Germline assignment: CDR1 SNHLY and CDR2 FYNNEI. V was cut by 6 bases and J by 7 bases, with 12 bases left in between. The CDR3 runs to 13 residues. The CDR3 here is CASRFQGDGELFF. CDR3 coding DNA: TGTGCCAGCAGGTTCCAGGGAGACGGGGAGCTGTTTTTT.

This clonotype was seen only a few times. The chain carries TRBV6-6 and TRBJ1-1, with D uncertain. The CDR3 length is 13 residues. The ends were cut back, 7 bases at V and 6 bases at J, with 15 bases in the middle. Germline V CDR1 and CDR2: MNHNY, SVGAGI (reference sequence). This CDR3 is CASMVDEFPEAFF. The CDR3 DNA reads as TGTGCCAGCATGGTAGACGAGTTCCCTGAAGCTTTCTTT.

The DNA for the CDR3 is TGCGCCAGCAGCCGGGGGGCCAGTACTAATGAAAAACTGTTTTTT. As protein: CASSRGASTNEKLFF. The J gene is TRBJ1-4, the V gene TRBV5-1; D possibly corresponds to TRBD1 (6 bases). The CDR3 extends over 15 amino acids. V was pared by 4 bases and J by 2 bases, with 12 bases between. The germline gives CDR1 SGHRS, CDR2 YFSETQ.

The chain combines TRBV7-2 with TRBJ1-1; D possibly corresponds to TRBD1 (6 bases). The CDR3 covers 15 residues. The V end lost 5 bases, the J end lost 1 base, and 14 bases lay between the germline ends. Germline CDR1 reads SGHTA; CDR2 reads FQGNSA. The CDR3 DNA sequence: TGTGCCAGCAGCCGGGGGGACACCTCGAACACTGAAGCTTTCTTT. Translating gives CASSRGDTSNTEAFF.

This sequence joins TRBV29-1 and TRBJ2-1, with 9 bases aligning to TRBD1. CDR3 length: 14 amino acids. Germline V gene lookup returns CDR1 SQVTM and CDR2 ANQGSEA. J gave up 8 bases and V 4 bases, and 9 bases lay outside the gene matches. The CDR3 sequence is CSVGEGTGWDEQFF. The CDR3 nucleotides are TGCAGCGTTGGGGAGGGGACAGGGTGGGATGAGCAGTTCTTC.

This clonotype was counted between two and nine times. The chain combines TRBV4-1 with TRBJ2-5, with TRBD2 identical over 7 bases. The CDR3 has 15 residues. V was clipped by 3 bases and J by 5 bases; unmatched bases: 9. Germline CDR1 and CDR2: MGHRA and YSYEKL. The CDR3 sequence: CASSQRGFVWETQYF. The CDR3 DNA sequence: TGCGCCAGCAGCCAGCGGGGGTTTGTGTGGGAGACCCAGTACTTC.

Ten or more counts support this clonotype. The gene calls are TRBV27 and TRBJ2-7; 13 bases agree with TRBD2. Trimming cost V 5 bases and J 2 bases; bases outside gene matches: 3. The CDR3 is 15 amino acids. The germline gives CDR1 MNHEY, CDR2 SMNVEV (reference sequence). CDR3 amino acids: CASSLTSGGAYEQYF. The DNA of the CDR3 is TGTGCCAGCAGTCTCACTAGCGGGGGGGCCTACGAGCAGTACTTC.

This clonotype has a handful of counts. This CDR3 reads CASSLVGRGADTQYF. CDR3 DNA: TGCGCCAGCAGCTTGGTTGGGCGAGGCGCAGATACGCAGTATTTT. The chain has TRBV5-1 and TRBJ2-3; D call uncertain. CDR3 length: 15 residues. V dropped 0 bases and J dropped 4 bases, with 12 bases sitting between them. Germline CDR1 and CDR2: SGHRS and YFSETQ.

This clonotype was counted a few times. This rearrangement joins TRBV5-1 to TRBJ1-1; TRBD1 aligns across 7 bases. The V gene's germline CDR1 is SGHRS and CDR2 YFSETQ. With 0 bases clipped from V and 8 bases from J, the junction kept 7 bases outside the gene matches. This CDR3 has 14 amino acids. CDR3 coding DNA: TGCGCCAGCAGCTTGGGATTTGGACAGGACGAAGCTTTCTTT. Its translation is CASSLGFGQDEAFF.

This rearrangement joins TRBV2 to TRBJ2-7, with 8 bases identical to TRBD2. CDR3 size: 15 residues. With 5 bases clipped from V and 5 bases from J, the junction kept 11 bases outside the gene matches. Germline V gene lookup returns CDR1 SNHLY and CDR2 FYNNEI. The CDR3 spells CASSPGGLIIHEQYV. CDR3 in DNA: TGTGCCAGCAGTCCGGGGGGGTTGATCATCCACGAGCAGTACGTC.

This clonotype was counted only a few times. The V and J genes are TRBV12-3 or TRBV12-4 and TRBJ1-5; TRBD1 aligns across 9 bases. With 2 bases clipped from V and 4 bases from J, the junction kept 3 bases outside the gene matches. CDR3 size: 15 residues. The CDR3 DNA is TGTGCCAGCAGTTTAAGGACAGGGGATAATCAGCCCCAGCATTTT. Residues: CASSLRTGDNQPQHF.

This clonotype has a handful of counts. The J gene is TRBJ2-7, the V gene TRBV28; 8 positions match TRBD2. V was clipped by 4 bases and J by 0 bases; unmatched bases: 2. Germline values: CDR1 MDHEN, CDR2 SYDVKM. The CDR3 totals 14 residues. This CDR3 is CASSSGGHSYEQYV. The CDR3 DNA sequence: TGTGCCAGCAGTTCGGGGGGGCACTCCTACGAGCAGTACGTC.

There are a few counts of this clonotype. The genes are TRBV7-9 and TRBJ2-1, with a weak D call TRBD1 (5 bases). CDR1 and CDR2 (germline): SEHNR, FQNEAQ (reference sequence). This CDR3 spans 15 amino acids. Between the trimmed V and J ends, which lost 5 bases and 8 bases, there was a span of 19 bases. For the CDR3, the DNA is TGTGCCAGCAGCGATACAGGACACGAGTGGGATGAGCAGTTCTTC. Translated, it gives CASSDTGHEWDEQFF. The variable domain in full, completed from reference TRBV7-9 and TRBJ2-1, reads DTGVSQNPRHKITKRGQNVTFRCDPISEHNRLYWYRQTLGQGPEFLTYFQNEAQLEKSRLLSDRFSAERPKGSFSTLEIQRTEQGDSAMYLCASSDTGHEWDEQFFGPGTRLTVL.

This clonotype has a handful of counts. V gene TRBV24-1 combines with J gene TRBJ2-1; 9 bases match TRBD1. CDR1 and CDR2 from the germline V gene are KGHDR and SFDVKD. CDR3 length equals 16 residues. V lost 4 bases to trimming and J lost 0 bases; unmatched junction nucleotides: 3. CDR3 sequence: CATSDQDRGSYNEQFF. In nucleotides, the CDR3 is TGTGCCACCAGTGACCAGGACAGGGGCTCCTACAATGAGCAGTTCTTC.

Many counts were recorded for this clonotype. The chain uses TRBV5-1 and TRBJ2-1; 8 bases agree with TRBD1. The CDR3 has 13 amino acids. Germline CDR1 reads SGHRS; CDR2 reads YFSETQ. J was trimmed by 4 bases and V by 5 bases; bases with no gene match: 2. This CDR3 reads CASSWTGYNEQFF. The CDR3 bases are TGCGCCAGCAGTTGGACAGGGTACAATGAGCAGTTCTTC.